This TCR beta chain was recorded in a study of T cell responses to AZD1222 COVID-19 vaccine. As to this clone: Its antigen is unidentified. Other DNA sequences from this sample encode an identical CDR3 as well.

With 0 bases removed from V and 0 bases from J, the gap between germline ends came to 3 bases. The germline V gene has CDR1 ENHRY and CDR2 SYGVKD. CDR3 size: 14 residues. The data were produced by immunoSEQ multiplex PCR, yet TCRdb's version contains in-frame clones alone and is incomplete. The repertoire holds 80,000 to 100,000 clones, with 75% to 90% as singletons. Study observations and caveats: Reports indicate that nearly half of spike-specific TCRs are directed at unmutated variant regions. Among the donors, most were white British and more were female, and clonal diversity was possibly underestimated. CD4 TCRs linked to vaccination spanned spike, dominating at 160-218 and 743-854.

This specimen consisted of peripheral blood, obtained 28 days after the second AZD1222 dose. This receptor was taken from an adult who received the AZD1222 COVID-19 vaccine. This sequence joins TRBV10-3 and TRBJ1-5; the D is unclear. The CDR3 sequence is CAISESGSNQPQHF. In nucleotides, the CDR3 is TGTGCCATCAGTGAGTCTGGTAGCAATCAGCCCCAGCATTTT.